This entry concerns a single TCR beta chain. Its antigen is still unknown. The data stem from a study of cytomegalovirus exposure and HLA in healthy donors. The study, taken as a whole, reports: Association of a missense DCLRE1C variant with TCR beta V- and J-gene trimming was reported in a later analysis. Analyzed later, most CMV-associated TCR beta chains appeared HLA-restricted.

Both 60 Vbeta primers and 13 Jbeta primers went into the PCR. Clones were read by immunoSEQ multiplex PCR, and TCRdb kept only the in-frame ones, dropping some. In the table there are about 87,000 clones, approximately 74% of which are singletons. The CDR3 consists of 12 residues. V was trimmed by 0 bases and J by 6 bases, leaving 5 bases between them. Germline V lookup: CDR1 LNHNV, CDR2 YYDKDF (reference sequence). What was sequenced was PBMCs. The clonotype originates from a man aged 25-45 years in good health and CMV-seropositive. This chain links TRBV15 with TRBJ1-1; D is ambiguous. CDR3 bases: TGTGCCACCAGCAGAGATCGGGCTGAAGCTTTCTTT. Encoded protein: CATSRDRAEAFF.